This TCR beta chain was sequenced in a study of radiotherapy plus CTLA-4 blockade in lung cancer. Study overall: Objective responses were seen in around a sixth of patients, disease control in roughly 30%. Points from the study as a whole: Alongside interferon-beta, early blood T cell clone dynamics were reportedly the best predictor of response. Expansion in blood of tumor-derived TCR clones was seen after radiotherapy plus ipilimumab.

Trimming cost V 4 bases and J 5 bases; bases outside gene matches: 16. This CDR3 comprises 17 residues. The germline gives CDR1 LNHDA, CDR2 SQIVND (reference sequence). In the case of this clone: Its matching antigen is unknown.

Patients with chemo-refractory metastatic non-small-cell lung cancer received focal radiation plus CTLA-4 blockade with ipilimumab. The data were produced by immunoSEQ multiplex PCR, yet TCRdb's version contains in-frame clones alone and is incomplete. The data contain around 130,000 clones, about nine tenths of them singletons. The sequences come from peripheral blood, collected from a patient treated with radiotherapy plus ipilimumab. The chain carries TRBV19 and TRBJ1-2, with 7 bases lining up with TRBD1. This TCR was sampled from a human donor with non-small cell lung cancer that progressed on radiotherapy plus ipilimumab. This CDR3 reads CASSKKGDSTSYYGYTF. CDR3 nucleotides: TGTGCCAGTAGTAAAAAAGGGGACAGCACCTCTTATTATGGCTACACCTTC.